What follows is one T cell receptor (beta chain) and its context. It has no known antigen specificity. Per-nucleotide qualities are absent, and no much larger clonotype sits a single base away. The library came from the immunoSEQ multiplex PCR assay. A mixture of 60 forward primers for TCR Vbeta segments and 13 reverse primers for TCR Jbeta segments was used in the multiplex PCR. Amplification of the CDR3 region of rearranged TCR beta genes was performed with a multiplex PCR assay on genomic DNA. The amplified TCR beta libraries were sequenced on the Illumina HiSeq System as 87-base-pair reads. Per the source publication's procedure: Across the roughly 670 repertoires, a later analysis counted 80 million or so unique TCR beta chains, 9.5 million to 13 million of which were shared by at least two donors. Raw reads were error-corrected and collapsed into unique sequences with a nearest-neighbor algorithm that merged closely related sequences to remove PCR and sequencing errors. To assign V, D and J gene segments, CDR3 sequences were aligned to IMGT reference sequences. For a sequence to be retained, at least a six-nucleotide match to both a V gene segment and a J gene segment was required. Rearrangements were classified as productive when the CDR3 lacked stop codons and remained in frame with V and J, and all other rearrangements were classified as non-productive. CDR3 was defined according to IMGT convention as the region running from the second conserved V-encoded cysteine to the conserved J-encoded phenylalanine. The earlier analysis of approximately 590 of the donors excluded any sequence lacking an unambiguous match to a single V gene segment. An earlier analysis of a few hundred of the donors classified V segments as functional when productive rearrangements were above 56.7% and as segregating when the standard deviation between donors was above 5%. To diagnose cytomegalovirus status from the catalog of TCR beta chain sequences, a statistical classification framework was built. V and J gene assignment, in a later analysis, came from comparing TCR nucleotide sequences with IMGT/GENE-DB human TR gene sequences. In a later analysis, CDR3 sequences and most-parsimonious VDJ recombination scenarios were assigned using the TCRdist pipeline. In a later analysis, each TCR beta chain was defined by its CDR3 amino acid sequence together with its V-gene family, and reads without a unique V-gene family were excluded. As a way to deal with suspected cross-contamination and a sequencing artifact, a later analysis dropped 500 to 700 nucleotide sequences that were highly shared and had low generation probability. In a later analysis, a clonal expansion index for each public chain was calculated from normalized within-repertoire ranks of inferred template counts. A later analysis computed generation probabilities with a VDJ recombination model fitted to out-of-frame rearrangements, and checked the results against IGoR. A later analysis scored TCR-TCR, TCR-HLA and TCR-CMV co-occurrence with hypergeometric tests, applying a repertoire-size bias correction to TCR pairs. In a later analysis, false discovery rates were estimated by permuting HLA or CMV assignments 20 times. In a later analysis, co-occurring TCRs were grouped with DBSCAN, and TCRdist sequence similarity was added when clustering was performed within HLA-allele-positive subsets. For co-occurrence clustering, repertoires with fewer than 30,000 or more than 120,000 public chains were excluded, along with about five repertoires with anomalous nucleotide sharing. Not all clones reach the TCRdb copy of this immuneACCESS table, which keeps in-frame sequences only. Checked studies attribute under half of the gap to unresolved V genes and leave the rest unexplained. The V and J calls and clone size were taken over from that table, and D and trimming were inferred from the DNA. The sample table contains over 150,000 clones; only one count was recorded for 75% to 90% of them. The ten biggest clones cover approximately 6.7% of the sample.

From its cysteine to its phenylalanine, the CDR3 spans 11 amino acids. The kept DNA is CDR3 alone, 33 bases in frame from the first base. The germline V gene (reference sequence) supplies CDR1 LNHDA and CDR2 SQIVND. The V and J ends are trimmed by 5 bases and 8 bases, leaving 8 bases between them. This specimen comes from a study of cytomegalovirus exposure and HLA in healthy donors (dated by TCRdb to 2017 to 2019). Turning to the overall study: An earlier analysis of 587 of the donors reported 276 Gb of sequence data and some 100 million unique TCR beta sequences from roughly 200 million T cells. A separate validation cohort of about 110 different subjects was used in addition to the 666-subject first cohort. An earlier analysis of around 580 of the donors used high-throughput TCR beta sequencing to judge whether each TCR beta V gene segment behaved as functional or pseudogenic. Using immunosequencing, the study profiled T cell repertoires from 666 subjects and related those repertoires to cytomegalovirus serostatus. In a later genetic analysis, genome-wide SNP genotypes for about three fifths of the roughly 670 donors were used, and that subset was treated as a discovery cohort. HLA typing covered class I and class II loci at four-digit resolution. Among around 400 genotyped donors of the cohort, an average of about 240,000 unique TCR beta nucleotide sequences was sequenced per donor, of which about 19% were non-productive. To predict cytomegalovirus infection status, the study combined high-throughput TCR immunosequencing, statistical association of individual TCRs with disease status, and machine learning. Donor age, sex, ethnicity and CMV serostatus were collected together with the repertoire data. Every repertoire in the discovery cohort had been generated on one and the same sequencing platform. In a later analysis, previously published TCR beta repertoires from some 640 donors were re-analyzed and high-resolution HLA genotyping was added so that TCR occurrence patterns could be studied. Because of strong linkage in the cohort, a handful of DR-DQ haplotypes were treated as single units for association and clustering. In the later analysis, no new phenotypic data were used to find candidate immune exposures; instead, reliance was placed on TCR beta sequences and their occurrence across donors. The aim of the study was to test whether cataloging public T cell receptors could identify signatures of past pathogen exposure. An early release that covered about 600 HLA-typed donors contained around 330 gigabases of sequencing data and some 87 million unique TCR sequences. Of the 300 to 500 genotyped donors, 80% to 90% were placed in the genetic ancestry cluster associated with self-reported Caucasian donors. Typing coverage differed by locus: A, B, C, DRB1 and DQB1 were typed in roughly 629-630 donors, DQA1 in about 510, DPA1 in 600 to 610, and DPB1 in just under 490. On the study overall, not on this receptor specifically: The authors suggested that the approach could potentially be extended to other disease states and immunological phenotypes. A cluster of highly shared sequence variants was judged likely to be a technical artifact of the sequencing pipeline. In a later analysis, 15,000 to 20,000 TCR beta sequences were associated with specific HLA alleles at a false discovery rate of 0.05. The classifier was reported to diagnose cytomegalovirus status with high specificity and sensitivity in both the original cohort and the validation cohort. Because HLA typing was unavailable for some donors at each locus, only the typed subset was used in association tests. A total of some 180 TCR beta chains were listed by the study as associated with cytomegalovirus. A further reported finding was that TCR beta sequences accurately predicted the HLA-A and HLA-B alleles for most subjects in the first cohort. When HLA alleles, especially DR and DQ, strongly co-occurred, attributing TCR associations to individual alleles was difficult. Compared with the approximately 670-donor mean, donors in an Asian-associated ancestry cluster had fewer N-insertions in productive TCRs, according to a later genetic analysis. Some IMGT-functional V segments, including TRBV6-2 and TRBV6-3, could not be distinguished by the 87-base-pair reads and were therefore excluded. A later analysis reported that several top co-occurrence clusters appeared linked to parvovirus B19, influenza, CMV and Epstein-Barr virus. Roughly uniform sequencing depth across donors was assumed in presence/absence analyses, although this assumption may not hold. Correlated functional status among segregating V segments might be attributable to linkage disequilibrium, but an unknown experimental factor could not be ruled out. In an earlier analysis of about 600 of the donors, most TCR beta V segments appeared in productive rearrangements about 87% or about 30% of the time, broadly matching IMGT annotations. This cohort had only TCR beta chains sequenced, and the lack of alpha or paired-chain data limited which features could be detected. In a later analysis, the rate of TCR association differed among HLA loci, with DRB1 alleles having the most associated TCRs and HLA-C alleles having the fewest. A later analysis found that HLA-associated TCR beta chains were more clonally expanded and had lower generation probabilities than equally common non-associated chains. Because counts were too low, about 18 rarely observed V segments, including chromosome 9 orphons, were left out of the earlier analysis of some 600 of the donors. In vitro tests confirmed that a few of the cytomegalovirus-associated TCR beta chains recognize cytomegalovirus antigens. For the cohort, immune exposure information was limited to CMV serostatus. Most CMV-associated TCR beta chains appeared to be HLA-restricted in a later analysis, and the HLA associations seemed to be driven largely by CMV exposure. In a later genetic analysis, a missense DCLRE1C variant was associated with V-gene and J-gene trimming of TCR beta chains, and the association was replicated in an independent cohort. While some public TCRs were present in many individuals, most TCR sequences turned up only very rarely across donors.

The cohort was made up of approximately 670 healthy bone marrow donors. At the time of sampling, all cohort members were nominally healthy, though unrecorded immune exposures were likely present. The donor was CMV seropositive and belonged to the group of more than 250 seropositive cohort members. Each donor provided a peripheral blood sample, and peripheral blood mononuclear cells were used for TCR beta sequencing. Genomic DNA was extracted from the blood cell samples with the Qiagen DNeasy Blood Extraction Kit. Recombination joined TRBV19 with TRBJ2-3; the D gene is not confidently resolved. This sequence originates from a man aged 30 to 39 in good health and CMV-seropositive. Sequencing used PBMCs. The CDR3 reads as follows: CASSWYGTQYF. Here is the DNA: TGTGCCAGTAGTTGGTACGGTACGCAGTATTTT.